What follows are 18 T cell receptor beta chains derived from one specimen sequenced in a study of cytomegalovirus exposure and HLA in healthy donors. A multiplex PCR was run with 60 Vbeta primers and 13 Jbeta primers. Data came from immunoSEQ multiplex PCR; TCRdb stores just in-frame clones and leaves some out. The sample lists fewer than 200,000 clones, about four fifths occurring once. The sequenced sample consisted of PBMCs. The receptors shown here come from a young woman in good health and CMV-seronegative.

The rearrangement uses TRBV18 and TRBJ2-7, with D perhaps TRBD2 (5 bases). The CDR3 covers 13 residues. In germline, CDR1 is KGHSH, CDR2 LQKENI. Trimming shortened V by 4 bases and J by 3 bases, and 10 bases separated the two germline ends. The CDR3 sequence is CASSLERSYEQYV. In DNA form, the CDR3 reads TGTGCCAGCTCACTTGAGCGGAGCTACGAGCAGTACGTC.

This rearrangement joins TRBV2 to TRBJ2-2; 8 bases line up with TRBD2. The CDR3 consists of 15 residues. Germline lookup yields CDR1 SNHLY and CDR2 FYNNEI. The V gene end was trimmed by 3 bases and the J gene end by 8 bases; junction bases not matched to a gene: 8. CDR3 residues: CASSEGLGLDGELFF. CDR3 bases: TGTGCCAGCAGTGAGGGACTAGGACTAGATGGGGAGCTGTTTTTT.

The chain links TRBV10-1 to TRBJ2-4, with TRBD2 identical over 7 bases. Germline V gene sequence: CDR1 WNHNN, CDR2 SYGVQD (reference sequence). The CDR3 is 14 residues long. Germline trimming cut 5 bases from V and 9 bases from J; bases unmatched to any gene: 10. The CDR3 sequence: CASSRGSSGAIQYF. CDR3 coding DNA: TGCGCCAGCAGTAGAGGGTCTAGCGGAGCCATTCAGTACTTC.

The chain carries TRBV10-3 and TRBJ2-3, with TRBD2 as a possible D gene (6 bases). The CDR3 covers 16 residues. Trimming pared 0 bases from V and 2 bases from J, leaving 12 bases between. Germline V lookup: CDR1 ENHRY, CDR2 SYGVKD. CDR3 DNA sequence: TGTGCCATCAGTGAGTCGATAGCGGAGATCACAGATACGCAGTATTTT. This sequence encodes CAISESIAEITDTQYF.

The chain combines TRBV27 with TRBJ2-2; TRBD2 might be the D (5 bases). The germline CDR1 and CDR2 sequences are MNHEY and SMNVEV (reference sequence). This CDR3 is 14 amino acids long. Trimming left V 1 base short and J 6 bases short, with 9 bases between. The CDR3 DNA reads TGTGCCAGCAGTTTATTATCGGGGTCCGGGGAGCTGTTTTTT. This gives the protein CASSLLSGSGELFF.

The chain couples TRBV15 to TRBJ1-4, with 10 positions matching TRBD1. Germline CDR1 reads LNHNV; CDR2 reads YYDKDF (reference sequence). The V and J ends lost 0 bases and 8 bases, in that order; junction bases with no gene match: 9. This CDR3 has 17 amino acids. The DNA for the CDR3 is TGTGCCACCAGCAGAGACCGAGCGGACAGGGGGTGGGAAAAACTGTTTTTT. This gives the protein CATSRDRADRGWEKLFF.

This clone was observed a single time. The rearrangement uses TRBV18 and TRBJ2-3; 11 positions agree with TRBD1. The CDR3 extends over 17 amino acids. The germline V gene encodes CDR1 KGHSH and CDR2 LQKENI. The trim removed 3 bases at V and 3 bases at J, leaving 8 bases unmatched. DNA for the CDR3: TGTGCCAGCTCACCTTATCTGGGACAGGGGGTGACAGATACGCAGTATTTT. This gives the protein CASSPYLGQGVTDTQYF.

The chain is built from TRBV11-2 and TRBJ1-5; D remains unclear. The germline CDR1 and CDR2 sequences are SGHAT and FQNNGV. V was cut by 5 bases and J by 2 bases, with 13 bases left in between. The CDR3 totals 15 residues. As DNA, the CDR3 is TGTGCCAGCAGCCCCACGCCCGGAGGCAATCAGCCCCAGCATTTT. Translating gives CASSPTPGGNQPQHF.

This clone was seen only once. The chain joins TRBV7-6 to TRBJ1-2; D is possibly TRBD1 (5 bases). The length of the CDR3 is 15 residues. Per germline, CDR1 SGHVS and CDR2 FNYEAQ. Trimming pared 1 base from V and 2 bases from J, leaving 11 bases between. CDR3 protein: CASSLDPGSNYGYTF. In DNA form, the CDR3 reads TGTGCCAGCAGCTTAGATCCAGGGTCGAACTATGGCTACACCTTC.

In its sample, this clone was seen a few times. The chain recombines TRBV27 with TRBJ2-7, with 10 bases lining up with TRBD2. Germline V gene sequence: CDR1 MNHEY, CDR2 SMNVEV (reference sequence). There are 15 residues in the CDR3. Unmatched junction bases numbered 7, after V lost 6 bases and J lost 2 bases. Here the CDR3 DNA reads TGTGCCAGCAGATCTACTAGCGGGATTACCTACGAGCAGTACTTC. Its translation: CASRSTSGITYEQYF.

As concerns this clone: Mismatch with germline at one junction end may stem from a read error. This chain uses TRBV7-9 with TRBJ2-1, with 13 bases fitting TRBD2. The CDR3 is 15 residues long. CDR1 is SEHNR, CDR2 FQNEAQ, per germline (reference sequence). The CDR3 protein is CSSSLARLAGGEQFF. The CDR3 DNA is TGTTCCAGCAGCTTAGCGCGACTAGCGGGAGGTGAGCAGTTCTTC. The whole variable domain, filled in from reference TRBV7-9 and TRBJ2-1, reads DTGVSQNPRHKITKRGQNVTFRCDPISEHNRLYWYRQTLGQGPEFLTYFQNEAQLEKSRLLSDRFSAERPKGSFSTLEIQRTEQGDSAMYLCSSSLARLAGGEQFFGPGTRLTVL.

This clone was recorded only once. The rearrangement links TRBV5-1 to TRBJ1-2; 10 bases match TRBD1. CDR3 size: 17 residues. Germline CDR1 is SGHRS and CDR2 is YFSETQ. J was trimmed by 0 bases and V by 4 bases; bases with no gene match: 9. The CDR3 sequence: CASSTVGQGFPNYGYTF. The DNA for the CDR3 is TGCGCCAGCAGCACCGTGGGACAGGGGTTTCCTAACTATGGCTACACCTTC.

A few counts support this clone. This chain joins TRBV12-5 and TRBJ2-5, with TRBD2 identical over 14 bases. The CDR3 totals 15 residues. The J segment lost 4 bases and the V segment lost 6 bases, leaving 4 bases of the junction unmatched. CDR1 is LGHNT, CDR2 FRNRAP, per germline. The DNA of the CDR3 is TGTGCTAGTGGATCCGGGACTAGCGGGAGAGAGACCCAGTACTTC. It specifies CASGSGTSGRETQYF. The complete variable domain, with remaining parts taken from reference TRBV12-5 and TRBJ2-5, reads DARVTQTPRHKVTEMGQEVTMRCQPILGHNTVFWYRQTMMQGLELLAYFRNRAPLDDSGMPKDRFSAEMPDATLATLKIQPSEPRDSAVYFCASGSGTSGRETQYFGPGTRLLVL.

The chain carries TRBV5-6 and TRBJ2-7; 12 bases line up with TRBD1. The germline V gene has CDR1 SGHDT and CDR2 YYEEEE. Unmatched junction bases numbered 13, after V lost 3 bases and J lost 9 bases. The CDR3 is 16 residues long. CDR3 in DNA: TGTGCCAGCAGCTGGGGGACAGGGGGCGGATATGTAGGGCAGTACGTC. Residues: CASSWGTGGGYVGQYV.

The rearrangement uses TRBV9 and TRBJ1-2, with D uncertain. Trimming left V 0 bases short and J 8 bases short, with 11 bases between. CDR1 and CDR2 (germline): SGDLS, YYNGEE. This CDR3 region has 13 residues. The CDR3 sequence is CASSVGQVSGYTF. The DNA of the CDR3 is TGTGCCAGCAGCGTAGGGCAGGTATCCGGCTACACCTTC.

The rearrangement uses TRBV18 and TRBJ1-3; the D gene is possibly TRBD1 (6 bases). The V gene lost 1 base and the J gene lost 0 bases, with 10 bases spanning the gap. The germline V gene encodes CDR1 KGHSH and CDR2 LQKENI. The CDR3 is 16 residues long. This chain's CDR3 is CASSPRQDRSGNTIYF. Written as DNA, the CDR3 is TGTGCCAGCTCACCACGACAGGACCGCTCTGGAAACACCATATATTTT.

The gene calls are TRBV4-2 and TRBJ2-3, with 10 bases that match TRBD2. The CDR3 loop spans 16 amino acids. Germline values: CDR1 LGHNA, CDR2 YNFKEQ. V was clipped by 0 bases and J by 4 bases; unmatched bases: 4. This chain's CDR3 is CASSQDEAGGPDTQYF. As DNA, the CDR3 is TGTGCCAGCAGCCAAGACGAAGCGGGAGGGCCAGATACGCAGTATTTT.

The chain carries TRBV18 and TRBJ2-6; TRBD1 matches at 7 bases. Germline values: CDR1 KGHSH, CDR2 LQKENI. J lost 2 bases, V lost 4 bases, and 8 bases had no gene match. This CDR3 region has 17 residues. The CDR3 protein is CASSQGAVRTGANVLTF. The CDR3 DNA reads as TGTGCCAGCTCACAGGGGGCAGTTCGCACTGGGGCCAACGTCCTGACTTTC.